This T cell receptor beta chain is drawn from a study of Graves' ophthalmopathy and Graves' hyperthyroidism. RNA served as the template for amplifying TCR beta CDR3 regions. The workflow started with a first-round RT-PCR run with HTBI primers and then moved on to a second-round multiplex PCR. TCRdb re-called the multiplex PCR reads through MiXCR, storing one row per CDR3 protein. The sample has some 520,000 distinct CDR3 sequences, around 14% seen once. Whole-study results and caveats: Most thyroid clonotypes expanded beyond 0.001 frequency were also found in blood.

As diagnostic evidence, clinical symptoms, serum thyroxine, TRAb, thyroid ultrasound and orbital computed tomography were relied upon. CDR3 length: 14 residues. With 7 bases removed from V and 5 bases from J, the gap between germline ends came to 18 bases. This clonotype was observed at least ten times. As yet, its antigen is unknown. The source is a woman in her thirties with Graves' ophthalmopathy. Sequencing used blood. The chain joins TRBV12-3 or TRBV12-4 to TRBJ2-7; TRBD1 is a possible D gene (6 bases). CDR3 DNA sequence: TGTGCCAGCACCCATGTAGGGGGTCGGGACGAGCAGTACTTC. Protein product: CASTHVGGRDEQYF.